This entry lists 13 T cell receptor beta chains sequenced from one sample in a study of cytomegalovirus exposure and HLA in healthy donors. Vbeta (60) and Jbeta (13) primers were used in the PCR. Libraries were prepared by immunoSEQ multiplex PCR; TCRdb keeps only in-frame clonotypes and omits some of them. The sample has about 72,000 clones; 50% to 80% are singletons. The sequenced sample consisted of PBMCs. The receptors shown here come from a middle-aged man in good health and CMV-seropositive.

The chain combines TRBV5-4 with TRBJ2-3, with D possibly matching TRBD1 (5 bases). The germline V gene encodes CDR1 SGHNT and CDR2 YYREEE (reference sequence). V lost 2 bases to trimming and J lost 8 bases, with 15 bases between them. CDR3 length equals 14 residues. CDR3 in DNA: TGTGCCAGCAGCTTACAGGCAATGGGTGGTACGCAGTATTTT. Its translation is CASSLQAMGGTQYF.

The chain links TRBV7-3 to TRBJ2-5, with 9 nucleotides matching TRBD1. The V gene's germline CDR1 is SGHTA and CDR2 FQGTGA. The CDR3 loop spans 14 amino acids. Losses at the gene ends were 3 bases for V and 1 base for J; bases not matched to a gene: 0. CDR3 amino acids: CASSLTGGQETQYF. In nucleotides, the CDR3 is TGTGCCAGCAGCTTGACAGGGGGCCAAGAGACCCAGTACTTC.

V gene TRBV5-6 combines with J gene TRBJ2-7, with D possibly matching TRBD1 (6 bases). The V end lost 1 base, the J end lost 7 bases, and 18 bases lay between the germline ends. Looked up from germline, CDR1 is SGHDT and CDR2 is YYEEEE. This CDR3 has 15 amino acids. The CDR3 sequence: CASSLKGQLWEEQYF. CDR3 in DNA: TGTGCCAGCAGCTTGAAAGGACAGCTATGGGAAGAGCAGTACTTC. Based on the CDR3 plus reference TRBV5-6 and TRBJ2-7, the full variable domain is DAGVTQSPTHLIKTRGQQVTLRCSPKSGHDTVSWYQQALGQGPQFIFQYYEEEERQRGNFPDRFSGHQFPNYSSELNVNALLLGDSALYLCASSLKGQLWEEQYFGPGTRLTVT.

This clone was seen a handful of times. This chain joins TRBV19 and TRBJ1-1; the match to TRBD1 covers 9 bases. Trimming cost V 7 bases and J 3 bases; bases outside gene matches: 6. Germline CDR1 is LNHDA and CDR2 is SQIVND (reference sequence). CDR3 length equals 14 residues. DNA of the CDR3: TGTGCCAGTACCGACGGACAGGGGTACACTGAAGCTTTCTTT. Translated: CASTDGQGYTEAFF.

This sequence joins TRBV6-5 and TRBJ2-2; TRBD1 aligns across 7 bases. The V gene's germline CDR1 is MNHEY and CDR2 SVGAGI. CDR3 size: 14 residues. Germline trimming cut 6 bases from V and 7 bases from J; bases unmatched to any gene: 8. CDR3 amino acids: CASRPDRVDGELFF. CDR3 bases: TGTGCCAGCAGACCCGACAGGGTGGACGGGGAGCTGTTTTTT.

This chain connects TRBV5-1 to TRBJ2-7, with 7 bases fitting TRBD1. Germline V CDR1 and CDR2: SGHRS, YFSETQ. V trimming: 3 bases; J trimming: 0 bases; junction bases outside the gene matches: 6. The CDR3 spans 15 residues. The CDR3 region is CASSSPRDSSYEQYF. The CDR3 coding sequence is TGCGCCAGCAGCTCCCCTAGGGACAGCTCCTACGAGCAGTACTTC.

J is TRBJ2-4 and V is TRBV5-1; perhaps TRBD1 as D (5 bases). The CDR3 loop spans 15 amino acids. V lost 4 bases and J lost 0, with 11 bases in between. Germline V gives CDR1 SGHRS, CDR2 YFSETQ. The CDR3 reads CASSPPDIAKNIQYF. For the CDR3, the DNA is TGCGCCAGCAGCCCACCGGACATAGCCAAAAACATTCAGTACTTC.

The genes are TRBV4-1 and TRBJ2-2; TRBD1 matches 8 bases. Losses at the gene ends were 1 base for V and 8 bases for J; bases not matched to a gene: 6. This CDR3 region has 15 residues. Germline CDR1 is MGHRA and CDR2 is YSYEKL. CDR3 DNA sequence: TGCGCCAGCAGCCAAGTCACCGGACAGGGTGGGGAGCTGTTTTTT. It specifies CASSQVTGQGGELFF.

This clone was picked up a small number of times. The chain couples TRBV7-2 to TRBJ2-7; tentative D call: TRBD1 (6 bases). This CDR3 contains 14 residues. V gave up 4 bases and J gave up 4 bases, with 14 bases separating them. Germline V CDR1 and CDR2: SGHTA, FQGNSA. CDR3 protein: CASSSARGGYEQYF. CDR3 nucleotide sequence: TGTGCCAGCAGCTCCGCCAGGGGCGGGTACGAGCAGTACTTC.

This clone turned up a few times. The chain joins TRBV13 to TRBJ2-7, with a possible D match to TRBD2 (6 bases). Trimming removed 2 bases from V and 0 bases from J, with 8 bases in between. Germline V CDR1 and CDR2: PRHDT, FYEKMQ (reference sequence). This CDR3 spans 14 amino acids. The CDR3, as DNA: TGTGCCAGCAGCTTATCCGGGAGCTCCTACGAGCAGTACTTC. Translated, it gives CASSLSGSSYEQYF.

V usage is TRBV27 and J usage is TRBJ2-1; 11 positions agree with TRBD1. This CDR3 is built from 15 residues. Trimming cost V 5 bases and J 7 bases; bases outside gene matches: 7. Looked up from germline, CDR1 is MNHEY and CDR2 is SMNVEV (reference sequence). The CDR3 sequence: CASSVGQGEVNEQFF. CDR3 bases: TGTGCCAGCAGTGTGGGACAGGGGGAGGTGAATGAGCAGTTCTTC.

This chain joins TRBV19 and TRBJ1-5, with TRBD1 identical over 9 bases. CDR1 is LNHDA, CDR2 SQIVND, per germline (reference sequence). The CDR3 is 15 amino acids. The junction had 2 bases not matched to a gene; V was cut back by 1 base and J by 4 bases. The CDR3 coding sequence is TGTGCCAGTAGTATAGGGGGACAGGGAAATCAGCCCCAGCATTTT. It yields the protein CASSIGGQGNQPQHF. Drawing the rest from reference TRBV19 and TRBJ1-5, the complete variable domain is DGGITQSPKYLFRKEGQNVTLSCEQNLNHDAMYWYRQDPGQGLRLIYYSQIVNDFQKGDIAEGYSVSREKKESFPLTVTSAQKNPTAFYLCASSIGGQGNQPQHFGDGTRLSIL.

DNA of the CDR3: TGTGCCAGCAGCTTAAGGGGGACAGTTTACAATGAGCAGTTCTTC. As protein: CASSLRGTVYNEQFF. J is TRBJ2-1 and V is TRBV7-2, with TRBD1 matching 7 bases. V gave up 2 bases and J gave up 4 bases; unmatched junction bases: 5. The CDR3 covers 15 residues. Germline V gene data show CDR1 as SGHTA and CDR2 as FQGNSA.